This passage covers 10 T cell receptor beta chains from one sample sequenced in a study of cytomegalovirus exposure and HLA in healthy donors. The method was immunoSEQ multiplex PCR; TCRdb's version includes in-frame clones alone and lacks a portion of them. The sample lists approximately 150,000 clones; more than 75% were seen once. Sequencing was done on a sample of PBMCs. The receptor source for this set is a man younger than 30 in good health and CMV-seropositive.

This chain connects TRBV6-1 to TRBJ2-1, with 11 bases lining up with TRBD2. The CDR3 loop spans 21 amino acids. V trimming: 2 bases; J trimming: 2 bases; junction bases outside the gene matches: 17. Germline lookup yields CDR1 MNHNS and CDR2 SASEGT. The CDR3 sequence: CASSEWVGSGGAFGPYNEQFF. The CDR3, as DNA: TGTGCCAGCAGTGAATGGGTGGGTAGCGGGGGGGCGTTCGGCCCCTACAATGAGCAGTTCTTC.

This clone was seen once. The chain uses TRBV15 and TRBJ1-1; D possibly corresponds to TRBD1 (5 bases). V lost 0 bases and J lost 0, with 8 bases in between. The CDR3 loop spans 15 amino acids. CDR1 and CDR2 from the germline V gene are LNHNV and YYDKDF (reference sequence). CDR3 nucleotides: TGTGCCACCAGCAGAGAGACAGCCTTGAACACTGAAGCTTTCTTT. Its protein product is CATSRETALNTEAFF.

This chain's CDR3 is CASTEGGYTDTQYF. In nucleotides, the CDR3 is TGTGCCAGTACGGAGGGAGGATACACAGATACGCAGTATTTT. This chain connects TRBV19 to TRBJ2-3; D perhaps matches TRBD2 (6 bases). V lost 7 bases and J 2 bases, leaving 13 bases between the germline ends. Germline CDR1 LNHDA, CDR2 SQIVND (reference sequence). This CDR3 region has 14 residues.

The chain recombines TRBV7-9 with TRBJ2-1; no reliable D call. The CDR3 has 17 residues. Trimming shortened V by 4 bases and J by 3 bases, and 19 bases separated the two germline ends. The germline gives CDR1 SEHNR, CDR2 FQNEAQ (reference sequence). The CDR3 protein is CASSSAAVEFSYNEQFF. The CDR3 nucleotides are TGTGCCAGCAGCTCCGCGGCTGTGGAGTTTAGCTACAATGAGCAGTTCTTC.

CDR3 amino acids: CSVVLDRADEQYF. CDR3 nucleotides: TGCAGCGTTGTACTCGACAGGGCCGACGAGCAGTACTTC. The chain recombines TRBV29-1 with TRBJ2-7; TRBD1 agrees at 7 bases. Germline loops: CDR1 SQVTM, CDR2 ANQGSEA. V trimming: 4 bases; J trimming: 5 bases; junction bases outside the gene matches: 8. This CDR3 is built from 13 residues.

This clone was seen only a few times. The chain carries TRBV28 and TRBJ1-1; 7 bases fit TRBD1. Losses at the gene ends were 5 bases for V and 7 bases for J; bases not matched to a gene: 7. The CDR3 totals 13 residues. Germline V gene data show CDR1 as MDHEN and CDR2 as SYDVKM. The CDR3 DNA sequence: TGTGCCAGCAGTCAGACAGGGTCTGGTGAAGCTTTCTTT. It is translated as CASSQTGSGEAFF.

The chain employs TRBV6-5 and TRBJ2-3, with 9 bases fitting TRBD1. Germline CDR1 is MNHEY and CDR2 is SVGAGI. This CDR3 is built from 15 residues. The V segment lost 6 bases and the J segment 1 base; nucleotides outside the gene matches: 5. CDR3 DNA: TGTGCCAGCAGGCCGGGACAGGGCCGCACAGATACGCAGTATTTT. Its protein product is CASRPGQGRTDTQYF.

The chain is built from TRBV4-1 and TRBJ2-1, with 11 bases matching TRBD2. V lost 6 bases, J lost 6 bases, and 7 bases stayed unmatched. The CDR3 is 15 amino acids. Germline CDR1 MGHRA, CDR2 YSYEKL. CDR3 loop: CASRLAGGPGNEQFF. In DNA, the CDR3 is TGCGCCAGCAGATTAGCGGGAGGGCCGGGCAATGAGCAGTTCTTC.

V usage is TRBV10-3 and J usage is TRBJ1-6; a weak D match, TRBD1 (6 bases). CDR1 is ENHRY, CDR2 SYGVKD, per germline. This CDR3 has 14 amino acids. The V gene lost 10 bases and the J gene lost 5 bases, with 15 bases spanning the gap. The DNA of the CDR3 is TGTGCCACTCACAGGGATCCGAATAATTCACCCCTCCACTTT. Translated: CATHRDPNNSPLHF.

The V call is TRBV5-6, the J call TRBJ1-2; D gene unclear. Germline-derived CDR1 and CDR2 are SGHDT and YYEEEE. V was clipped by 2 bases and J by 2 bases, with 10 bases between them. The CDR3 is 14 residues long. CDR3 loop: CASSFLDWNYGYTF. The CDR3, as DNA: TGTGCCAGCAGCTTCCTGGACTGGAACTATGGCTACACCTTC.